Described below is a single T cell receptor (beta chain) sequence and its context. What it recognizes is unknown. These data are taken from a study of graft-versus-host responses after intestinal transplantation. Looked up from germline, CDR1 is MRHNA and CDR2 is SNTAGT. The CDR3 consists of 13 residues. Trimming cost V 4 bases and J 8 bases, with 14 bases left between them. Measured with immunoSEQ multiplex PCR; TCRdb has only the in-frame clones, and not every one. Of around 100,000 clones in the sample, 93% were seen once. General study results and limits: In recipient marrow, GvH clones were found, and some appeared first in ileum or blood.

The source of this sequence is a human donor who received an intestinal transplant. Specimen: unstimulated CD8+ T cells sorted from spleen or lymph node cells, collected before intestinal transplant. This sequence joins TRBV6-4 and TRBJ1-2, with D uncertain. The CDR3 nucleotides are TGTGCCAGCAGTGCTGGGGTCTTGGGCGGCTACACCTTC. Amino acid sequence: CASSAGVLGGYTF.